Listed here are 7 T cell receptor beta chains from one sample, sequenced in a study of neurological immune-mediated disorders. TCRdb re-called the 5' RACE reads through MiXCR, storing one row per CDR3 protein. Among more than 75,000 distinct CDR3 sequences listed, around 4.6% were seen once. Material for sequencing was PBMCs. These receptors were collected from a woman aged 25 to 39 with multiple sclerosis.

This clonotype was seen many times. The V and J genes are TRBV5-1 and TRBJ2-1, with TRBD2 identical over 12 bases. This CDR3 spans 17 amino acids. The junction had 8 bases not matched to a gene; V was cut back by 2 bases and J by 5 bases. Looked up from germline, CDR1 is SGHRS and CDR2 is YFSETQ. The DNA of the CDR3 is TGCGCCAGCAGCTTCCGGGCTAGCGGGGGGGTACACAATGAGCAGTTCTTC. Translated: CASSFRASGGVHNEQFF. The full variable domain, in which reference TRBV5-1 and TRBJ2-1 provide the parts outside the CDR3, is KAGVTQTPRYLIKTRGQQVTLSCSPISGHRSVSWYQQTPGQGLQFLFEYFSETQRNKGNFPGRFSGRQFSNSRSEMNVSTLELGDSALYLCASSFRASGGVHNEQFFGPGTRLTVL.

This clonotype has at least ten counts. V and J are TRBV7-8 and TRBJ2-4; no firm D call. Germline CDR1 is SGHVS and CDR2 is FQNEAQ. CDR3 length equals 13 residues. The V end lost 4 bases, the J end lost 3 bases, and 7 bases lay between the germline ends. DNA for the CDR3: TGTGCCAGCAGCTACTATGGCAAAAACATTCAGTACTTC. Residues: CASSYYGKNIQYF.

This clonotype was seen ten or more times. The chain employs TRBV5-1 and TRBJ1-5, with TRBD1 as a possible D gene (5 bases). The CDR3 extends over 14 amino acids. The germline V and J ends were trimmed by 1 base and 7 bases, with 12 bases remaining between them. The germline V gene has CDR1 SGHRS and CDR2 YFSETQ. The CDR3 loop is CASSLRQGGQPQHF. For the CDR3, the DNA is TGCGCCAGCAGCTTGAGGCAGGGCGGCCAGCCCCAGCATTTT.

The rearrangement uses TRBV5-5 and TRBJ2-7; D not certain. Trimming cost V 1 base and J 2 bases, with 10 bases left between them. The CDR3 spans 14 residues. Germline-derived CDR1 and CDR2 are SGHKS and YYEKEE (reference sequence). The CDR3 coding sequence is TGTGCCAGCAGCTTGTCCAGTTTCCCCTACGAGCAGTACTTC. This sequence encodes CASSLSSFPYEQYF.

The V and J genes are TRBV5-1 and TRBJ1-1; possibly TRBD1 for D (5 bases). Trimming left V 5 bases short and J 8 bases short, with 28 bases between. CDR3 length equals 17 residues. Germline V CDR1 and CDR2: SGHRS, YFSETQ. CDR3: CASSRGEGLPIAPEAFF. For the CDR3, the DNA is TGCGCCAGCAGTCGAGGGGAAGGTCTCCCCATAGCCCCCGAAGCTTTCTTT.

There are many counts of this clonotype. In DNA form, the CDR3 reads TGTGCCAGCAGGGGAAGGTCCTGGGGAGCCAAAAACATTCAGTACTTC. Its protein product is CASRGRSWGAKNIQYF. The chain joins TRBV28 to TRBJ2-4; D is uncertain. Germline loops: CDR1 MDHEN, CDR2 SYDVKM. The germline V and J ends were trimmed by 6 bases and 0 bases, with 15 bases remaining between them. There are 16 residues in the CDR3.

Comment on this clonotype: A much more abundant neighbour one base away suggests this may be a read error. V is TRBV5-6 and J is TRBJ1-4; D unresolved. This CDR3 contains 15 residues. Germline CDR1 reads SGHDT; CDR2 reads YYEEEE. V was cut by 4 bases and J by 8 bases, with 18 bases left in between. In nucleotides, the CDR3 is TGTGCCAGCAGCAAAGGGTCAGGCCTTTTAGAAAAACTGTTTTTT. Protein sequence: CASSKGSGLLEKLFF.